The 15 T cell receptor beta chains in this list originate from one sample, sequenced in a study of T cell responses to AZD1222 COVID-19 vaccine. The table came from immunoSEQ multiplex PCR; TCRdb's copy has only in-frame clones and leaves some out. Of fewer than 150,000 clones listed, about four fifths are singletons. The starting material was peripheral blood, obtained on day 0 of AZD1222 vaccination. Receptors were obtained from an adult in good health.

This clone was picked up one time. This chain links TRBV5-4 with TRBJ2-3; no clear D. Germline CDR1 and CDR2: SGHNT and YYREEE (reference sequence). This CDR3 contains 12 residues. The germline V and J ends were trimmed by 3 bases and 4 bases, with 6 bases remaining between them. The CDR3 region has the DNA TGTGCCAGCAGCTATCCGTCAGATACGCAGTATTTT. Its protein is CASSYPSDTQYF.

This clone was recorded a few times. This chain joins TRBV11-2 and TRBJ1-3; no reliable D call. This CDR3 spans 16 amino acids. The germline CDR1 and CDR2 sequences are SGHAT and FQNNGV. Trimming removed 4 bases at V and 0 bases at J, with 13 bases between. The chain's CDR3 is CASSSGLAGSGNTIYF. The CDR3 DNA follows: TGTGCCAGCAGCTCTGGGTTGGCAGGCTCTGGAAACACCATATATTTT.

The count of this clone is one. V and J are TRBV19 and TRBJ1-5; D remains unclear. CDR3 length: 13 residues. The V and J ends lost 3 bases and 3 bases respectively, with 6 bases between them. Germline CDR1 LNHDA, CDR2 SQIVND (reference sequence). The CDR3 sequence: CASSIYDNQPQHF. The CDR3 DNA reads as TGTGCCAGTAGTATTTACGACAATCAGCCCCAGCATTTT.

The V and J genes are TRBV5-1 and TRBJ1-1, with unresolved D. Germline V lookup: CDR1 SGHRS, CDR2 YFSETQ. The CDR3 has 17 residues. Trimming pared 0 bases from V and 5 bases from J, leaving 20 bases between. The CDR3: CASSLGATAVRGTEAFF. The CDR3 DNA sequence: TGCGCCAGCAGCTTGGGAGCCACTGCCGTTAGAGGGACTGAAGCTTTCTTT.

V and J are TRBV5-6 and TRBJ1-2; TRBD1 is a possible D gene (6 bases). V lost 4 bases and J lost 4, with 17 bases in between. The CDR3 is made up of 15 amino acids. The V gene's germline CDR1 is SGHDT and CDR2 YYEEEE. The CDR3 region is CASSPDRGRSYGYTF. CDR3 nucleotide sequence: TGTGCCAGCAGCCCCGACCGGGGGCGCAGCTATGGCTACACCTTC.

Here the CDR3 reads CASSLDRGSNQPQHF. In DNA form, the CDR3 reads TGTGCCAGCAGCCTCGACAGGGGAAGCAATCAGCCCCAGCATTTT. The chain has TRBV7-9 and TRBJ1-5; 8 nucleotides match TRBD1. V gave up 5 bases and J gave up 1 base; unmatched junction bases: 4. Germline V gene data show CDR1 as SEHNR and CDR2 as FQNEAQ (reference sequence). This CDR3 region has 15 residues.

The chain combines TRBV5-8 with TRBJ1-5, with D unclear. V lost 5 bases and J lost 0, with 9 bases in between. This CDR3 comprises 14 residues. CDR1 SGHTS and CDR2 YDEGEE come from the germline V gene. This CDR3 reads CASRHGDSNQPQHF. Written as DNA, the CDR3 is TGTGCCAGCAGACACGGGGATAGCAATCAGCCCCAGCATTTT.

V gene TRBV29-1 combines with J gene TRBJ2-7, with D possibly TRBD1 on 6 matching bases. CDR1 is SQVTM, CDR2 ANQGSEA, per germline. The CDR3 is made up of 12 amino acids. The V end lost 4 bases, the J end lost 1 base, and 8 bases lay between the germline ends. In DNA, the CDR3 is TGCAGCGTTGCACAGGGATCCTACGAGCAGTACTTC. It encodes CSVAQGSYEQYF.

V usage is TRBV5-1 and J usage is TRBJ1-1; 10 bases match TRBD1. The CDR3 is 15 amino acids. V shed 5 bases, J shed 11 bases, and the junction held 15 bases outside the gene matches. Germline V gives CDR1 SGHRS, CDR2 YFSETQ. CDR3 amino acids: CASRGGGGDRGDAFF. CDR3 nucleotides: TGCGCCAGCAGAGGAGGTGGAGGGGACAGGGGCGACGCTTTCTTT.

CDR3 loop: CASSALGSMVEQYF. The DNA for the CDR3 is TGCGCCAGCAGTGCTTTAGGGTCCATGGTCGAGCAGTACTTC. The chain combines TRBV10-2 with TRBJ2-7; D is undetermined. Between the trimmed V and J ends, which lost 4 bases and 6 bases, there was a span of 16 bases. The CDR3 extends over 14 amino acids. Germline CDR1 WSHSY, CDR2 SAAADI.

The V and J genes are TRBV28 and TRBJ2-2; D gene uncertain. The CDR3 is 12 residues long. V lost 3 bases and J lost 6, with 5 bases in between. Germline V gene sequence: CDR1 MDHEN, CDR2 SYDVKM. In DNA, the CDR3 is TGTGCCAGCAGTTTGTTGGCCGGGGAGCTGTTTTTT. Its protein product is CASSLLAGELFF.

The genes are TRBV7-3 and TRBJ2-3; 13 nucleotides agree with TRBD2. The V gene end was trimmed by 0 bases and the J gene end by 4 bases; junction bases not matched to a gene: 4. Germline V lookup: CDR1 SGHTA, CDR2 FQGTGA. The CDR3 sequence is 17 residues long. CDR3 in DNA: TGTGCCAGCAGCTTAACCGGGACTAGCGGGAATCCAGATACGCAGTATTTT. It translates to CASSLTGTSGNPDTQYF. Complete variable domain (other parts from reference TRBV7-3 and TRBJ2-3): GAGVSQTPSNKVTEKGKYVELRCDPISGHTALYWYRQSLGQGPEFLIYFQGTGAADDSGLPNDRFFAVRPEGSVSTLKIQRTERGDSAVYLCASSLTGTSGNPDTQYFGPGTRLTVL.

The CDR3 loop reads CASIPRGGENSNQPQHF. The CDR3 coding sequence is TGTGCCAGCATCCCAAGAGGGGGCGAGAATAGCAATCAGCCCCAGCATTTT. The genes are TRBV28 and TRBJ1-5, with TRBD1 identical over 7 bases. Per the germline V gene, CDR1 is MDHEN and CDR2 is SYDVKM. J lost 0 bases, V lost 7 bases, and 12 bases had no gene match. This CDR3 has 17 amino acids. Full variable domain (rest looked up from reference TRBV28 and TRBJ1-5): DVKVTQSSRYLVKRTGEKVFLECVQDMDHENMFWYRQDPGLGLRLIYFSYDVKMKEKGDIPEGYSVSREKKERFSLILESASTNQTSMYLCASIPRGGENSNQPQHFGDGTRLSIL.

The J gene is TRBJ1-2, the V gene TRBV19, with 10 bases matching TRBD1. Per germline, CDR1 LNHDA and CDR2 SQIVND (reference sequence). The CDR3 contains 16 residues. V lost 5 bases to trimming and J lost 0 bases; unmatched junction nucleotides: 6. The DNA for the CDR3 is TGTGCCAGTAGTTCCCGGGACAGGGGTCCTAACTATGGCTACACCTTC. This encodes CASSSRDRGPNYGYTF. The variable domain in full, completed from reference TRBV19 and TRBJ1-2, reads DGGITQSPKYLFRKEGQNVTLSCEQNLNHDAMYWYRQDPGQGLRLIYYSQIVNDFQKGDIAEGYSVSREKKESFPLTVTSAQKNPTAFYLCASSSRDRGPNYGYTFGSGTRLTVV.

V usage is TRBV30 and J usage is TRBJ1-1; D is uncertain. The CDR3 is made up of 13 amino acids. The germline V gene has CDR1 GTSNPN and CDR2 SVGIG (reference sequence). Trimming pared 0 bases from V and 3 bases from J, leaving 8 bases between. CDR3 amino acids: CAWSVQSYTEAFF. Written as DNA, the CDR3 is TGTGCCTGGAGTGTACAGAGCTACACTGAAGCTTTCTTT.